This TCR beta chain was recovered during a study of T cell clonality in common variable immunodeficiency (dated by TCRdb to between 2015 and 2016). Study-level results and caveats: Correlations of repertoire features with clinical complications were constrained by heterogeneity among patients within the CVID cohort. The authors noted that sequencing repertoires of T cell subpopulations would be needed to clarify what caused the increased clonality in CVID. Healthy controls shared more TCRbeta clones with each other than CVID subjects shared among themselves (p < 0.0001). TCRbeta clonality was higher in CVID subjects than in healthy controls (t-test p = 0.018), and the increase was most characteristic of about a third of subjects. Fewer deletions and N-nucleotide insertions were reportedly observed in CVID TCRbeta sequences, and highly modified clones with 13 or more V deletions were reportedly absent from CVID TCRbeta sequences. Even though DNA input was the same, control samples had an average of around 78,000 unique sequences each, compared with approximately 30,000 in CVID samples.

This clone was seen ten or more times. This clone's antigen is unknown. The read finishes 3 residues shy of the CDR3 end, and the germline J gene is used to complete it. For sequencing input, CVID and control samples contributed equivalent amounts of genomic DNA. For every sample, a 60 bp segment covering the rearranged TCRbeta CDR3 region was amplified and then sequenced. The immunoSEQ assay, a bias-corrected multiplex PCR with high-throughput sequencing, was employed for TCRbeta amplification. The published analysis was carried out like this. Every unique nucleotide sequence counted as a clone and was annotated with V, D and J genes, copy number and frequency. Sequences were labeled productive if in frame, and non-productive if out of frame or containing stop codons. As previously described, Shannon's entropy was used to calculate clonality. The predicted amino acid sequences of productive clones were used to derive mean CDR3 Kyte-Doolittle hydropathy. Using the R hclust function, scaled V gene usage was clustered hierarchically with Manhattan distance and complete linkage. Sharing of clones by CDR3 amino acid sequence was evaluated by resampling 12 repertoires per group over 100 rounds. The repertoires were screened for 70 published EBV-specific TCRbeta sequences and some 250 published CMV-specific TCRbeta sequences. A couple of CVID samples that yielded fewer than 10,000 sequences were excluded from the analysis, so 40 to 50 CVID repertoires were retained. TCRdb carries this immuneACCESS record with in-frame sequences only. Its versions omit some clonotypes, under half of them owing to an unresolved V gene in the studies checked, with the rest unexplained. For V, J and clone size, that table is used; D and trimming come from the DNA. The sample has about 45,000 clones on record, with no singletons. The top ten clonotypes cover about 9.4% of the sample.

Both CVID patients and healthy controls were predominantly of Caucasian heritage. From each donor, roughly 4.5 to 9 ml of heparinized peripheral whole blood was collected. Genomic DNA from adults with common variable immune deficiency (CVID) and from healthy adult controls was used for sequencing of TCRbeta CDR3 repertoires. The control group was made up of around 22 healthy adult volunteers (about ten male and some twelve female) whose ages ranged from 23 to 66 years, with a mean age of approximately 37. Diluted blood was subjected to density centrifugation over Hypaque 1077 or Ficoll-Paque for isolation of peripheral blood mononuclear cells. Genomic DNA was obtained from unsorted mononuclear cells using either Qiagen column purification or a centrifugation-based method. CDR1 and CDR2 are read off the germline V gene as SGHTA and FQGTGA. The CDR3, from cysteine to phenylalanine, totals 17 residues. Sequencing covers 42 bases of the CDR3, shown here with the frame starting at base 1. Clipping removes 1 base from V and 4 bases from J, with 10 as the unmatched junction base count.

The sequence came from a person between 18 and 75 years old in good health. This sequence uses TRBV7-3 and TRBJ2-1; the junction holds 7 bases that match TRBD2. Sequencing input: peripheral blood mononuclear cells. The sequenced CDR3 bases are TGTGCCAGCAGCTTAAAGGGGCGAGCTAGCGGTTACAATGAG. It translates as CASSLKGRASGYNE. The complete CDR3 sequence is CASSLKGRASGYNEQFF.